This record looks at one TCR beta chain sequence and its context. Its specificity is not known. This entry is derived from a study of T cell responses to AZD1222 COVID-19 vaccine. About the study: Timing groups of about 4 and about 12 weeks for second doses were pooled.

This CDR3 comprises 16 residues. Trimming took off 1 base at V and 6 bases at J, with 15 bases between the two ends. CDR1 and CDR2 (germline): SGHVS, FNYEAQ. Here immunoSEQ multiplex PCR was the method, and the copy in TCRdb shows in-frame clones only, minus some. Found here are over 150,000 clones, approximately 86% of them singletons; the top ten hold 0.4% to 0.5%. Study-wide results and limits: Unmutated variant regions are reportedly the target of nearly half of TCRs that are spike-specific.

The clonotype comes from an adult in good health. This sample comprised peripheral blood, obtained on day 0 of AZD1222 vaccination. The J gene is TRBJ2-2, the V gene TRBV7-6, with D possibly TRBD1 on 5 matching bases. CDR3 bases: TGTGCCAGCAGCTTAGTAGCAGGGTGGTTGCCCGGGGAGCTGTTTTTT. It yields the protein CASSLVAGWLPGELFF.